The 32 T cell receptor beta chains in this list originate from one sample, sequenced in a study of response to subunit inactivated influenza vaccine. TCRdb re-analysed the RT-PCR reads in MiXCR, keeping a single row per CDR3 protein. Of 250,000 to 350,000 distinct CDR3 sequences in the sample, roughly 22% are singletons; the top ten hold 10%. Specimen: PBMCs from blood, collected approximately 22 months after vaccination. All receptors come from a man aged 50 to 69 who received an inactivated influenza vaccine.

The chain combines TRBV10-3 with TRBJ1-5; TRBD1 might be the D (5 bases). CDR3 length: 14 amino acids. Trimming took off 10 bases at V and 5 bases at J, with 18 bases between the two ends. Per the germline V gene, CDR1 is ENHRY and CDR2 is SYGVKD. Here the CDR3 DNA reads TGTGCCACCCATACAGACAGAAATTATCAGCCCCAGCATTTT. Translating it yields CATHTDRNYQPQHF.

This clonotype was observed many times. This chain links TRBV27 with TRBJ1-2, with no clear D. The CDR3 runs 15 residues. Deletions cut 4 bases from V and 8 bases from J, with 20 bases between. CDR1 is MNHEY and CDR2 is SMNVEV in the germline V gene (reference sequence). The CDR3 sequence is CASSYYPGITEGYTF. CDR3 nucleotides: TGTGCCAGCAGTTACTACCCGGGGATAACGGAGGGCTACACCTTC.

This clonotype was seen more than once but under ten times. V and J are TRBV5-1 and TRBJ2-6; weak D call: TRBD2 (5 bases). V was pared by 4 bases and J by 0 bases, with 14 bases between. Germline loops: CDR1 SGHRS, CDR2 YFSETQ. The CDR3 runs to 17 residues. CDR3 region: CASSTVPRGSGANVLTF. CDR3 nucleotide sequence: TGCGCCAGCAGCACAGTCCCACGGGGCTCTGGGGCCAACGTCCTGACTTTC.

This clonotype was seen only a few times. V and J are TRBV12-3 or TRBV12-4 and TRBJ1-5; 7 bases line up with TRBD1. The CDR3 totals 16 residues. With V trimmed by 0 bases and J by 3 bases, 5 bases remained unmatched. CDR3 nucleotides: TGTGCCAGCAGTTTAGCGGGACAGAGCTTCAATCAGCCCCAGCATTTT. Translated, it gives CASSLAGQSFNQPQHF.

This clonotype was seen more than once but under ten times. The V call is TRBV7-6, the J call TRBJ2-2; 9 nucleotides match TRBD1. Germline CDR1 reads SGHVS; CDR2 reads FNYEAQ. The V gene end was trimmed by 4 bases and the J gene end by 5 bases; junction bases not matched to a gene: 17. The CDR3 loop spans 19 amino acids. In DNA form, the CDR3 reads TGTGCCAGCAGCTCCGGGATGGACAGGGGAAGAAGAGGAACCGGGGAGCTGTTTTTT. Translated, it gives CASSSGMDRGRRGTGELFF. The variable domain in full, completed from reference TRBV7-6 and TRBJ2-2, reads GAGVSQSPRYKVTKRGQDVALRCDPISGHVSLYWYRQALGQGPEFLTYFNYEAQQDKSGLPNDRFSAERPEGSISTLTIQRTEQRDSAMYRCASSSGMDRGRRGTGELFFGEGSRLTVL.

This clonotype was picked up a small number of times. The CDR3 sequence is CASTPTGMNTGELFF. The DNA of the CDR3 is TGTGCCAGCACCCCGACAGGGATGAACACCGGGGAGCTGTTTTTT. This chain links TRBV12-3 or TRBV12-4 with TRBJ2-2; 7 bases align to TRBD1. Losses at the gene ends were 7 bases for V and 1 base for J; bases not matched to a gene: 6. CDR3 size: 15 residues.

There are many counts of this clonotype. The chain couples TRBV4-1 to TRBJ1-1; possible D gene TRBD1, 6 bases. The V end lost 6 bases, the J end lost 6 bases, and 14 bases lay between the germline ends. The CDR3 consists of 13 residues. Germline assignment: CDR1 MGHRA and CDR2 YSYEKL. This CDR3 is CASRSTGRAEAFF. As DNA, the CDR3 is TGCGCCAGCAGAAGTACAGGGAGGGCTGAAGCTTTCTTT.

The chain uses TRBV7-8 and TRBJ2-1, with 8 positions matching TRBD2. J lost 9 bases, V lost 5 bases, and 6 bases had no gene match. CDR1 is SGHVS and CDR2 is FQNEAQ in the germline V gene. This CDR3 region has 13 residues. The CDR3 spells CASSLQRGREQFF. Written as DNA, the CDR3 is TGTGCCAGCAGCCTCCAGCGGGGGCGTGAGCAGTTCTTC.

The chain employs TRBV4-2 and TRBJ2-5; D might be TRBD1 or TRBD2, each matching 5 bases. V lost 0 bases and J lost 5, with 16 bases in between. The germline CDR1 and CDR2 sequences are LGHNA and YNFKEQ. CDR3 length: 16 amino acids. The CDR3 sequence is CASSQDFRGLQETQYF. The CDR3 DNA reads TGTGCCAGCAGCCAAGATTTTCGGGGCTTACAGGAGACCCAGTACTTC.

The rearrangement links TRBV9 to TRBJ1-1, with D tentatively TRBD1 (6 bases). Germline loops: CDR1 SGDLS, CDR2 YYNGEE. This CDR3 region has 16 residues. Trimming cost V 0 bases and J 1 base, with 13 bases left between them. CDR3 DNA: TGTGCCAGCAGCGTAGCCGGGGGGCCGGGGAACACTGAAGCTTTCTTT. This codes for CASSVAGGPGNTEAFF. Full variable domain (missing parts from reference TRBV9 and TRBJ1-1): DSGVTQTPKHLITATGQRVTLRCSPRSGDLSVYWYQQSLDQGLQFLIQYYNGEERAKGNILERFSAQQFPDLHSELNLSSLELGDSALYFCASSVAGGPGNTEAFFGQGTRLTVV.

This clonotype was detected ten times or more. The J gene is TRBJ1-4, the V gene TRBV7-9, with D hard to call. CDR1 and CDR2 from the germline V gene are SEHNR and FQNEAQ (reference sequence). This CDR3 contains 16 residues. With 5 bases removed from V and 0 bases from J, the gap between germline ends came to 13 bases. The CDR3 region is CASSKRSGTTNEKLFF. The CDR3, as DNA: TGTGCCAGCAGCAAAAGGTCAGGAACAACTAATGAAAAACTGTTTTTT.

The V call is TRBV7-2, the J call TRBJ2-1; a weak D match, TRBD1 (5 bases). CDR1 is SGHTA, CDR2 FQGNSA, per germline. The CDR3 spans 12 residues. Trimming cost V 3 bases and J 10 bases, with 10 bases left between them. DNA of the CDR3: TGTGCCAGCAGCTTTGGATGGACAGAGCAGTTCTTC. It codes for CASSFGWTEQFF.

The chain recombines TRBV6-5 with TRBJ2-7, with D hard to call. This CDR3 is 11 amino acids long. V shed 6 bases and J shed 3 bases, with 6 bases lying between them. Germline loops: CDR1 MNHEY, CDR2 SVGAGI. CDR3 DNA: TGTGCCAGCAGCCGACTCTACGAGCAGTACTTC. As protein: CASSRLYEQYF.

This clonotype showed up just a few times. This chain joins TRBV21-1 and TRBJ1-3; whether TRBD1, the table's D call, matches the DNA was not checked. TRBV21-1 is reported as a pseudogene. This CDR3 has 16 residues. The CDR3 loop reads CASSKQYYGPGNTIYF. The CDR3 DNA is TGTGCCAGCAGCAAACAGTACTATGGTCCCGGAAACACCATATATTTT.

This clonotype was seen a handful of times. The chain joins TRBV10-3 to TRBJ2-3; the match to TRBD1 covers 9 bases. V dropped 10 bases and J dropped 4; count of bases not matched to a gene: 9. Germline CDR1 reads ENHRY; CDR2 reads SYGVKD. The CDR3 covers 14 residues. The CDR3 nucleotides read TGTGCCACGGGGGACAGGGTATTGCCAGATACGCAGTATTTT. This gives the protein CATGDRVLPDTQYF.

The DNA of the CDR3 is TGTGCCAGCAGCTTATCTCGTTGGGTTGATGGCTACACCTTC. It translates to CASSLSRWVDGYTF. This chain uses TRBV7-2 with TRBJ1-2; no reliable D call. V was clipped by 2 bases and J by 6 bases, with 13 bases between them. CDR3 length equals 14 residues. Germline V gene data show CDR1 as SGHTA and CDR2 as FQGNSA.

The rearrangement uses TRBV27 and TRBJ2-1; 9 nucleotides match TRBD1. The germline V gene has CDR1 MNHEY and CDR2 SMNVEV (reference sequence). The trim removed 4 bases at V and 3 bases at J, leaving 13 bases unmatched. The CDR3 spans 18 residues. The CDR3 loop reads CASSWDRVRASGYNEQFF. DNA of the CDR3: TGTGCCAGCAGTTGGGACAGGGTTAGGGCTAGCGGCTACAATGAGCAGTTCTTC.

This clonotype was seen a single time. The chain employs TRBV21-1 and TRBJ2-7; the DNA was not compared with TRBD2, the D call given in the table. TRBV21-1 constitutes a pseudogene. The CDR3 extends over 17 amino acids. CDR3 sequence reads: CASSKDLTSGSGYEQYF. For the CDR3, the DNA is TGTGCCAGCAGCAAAGATTTGACGAGCGGGAGTGGCTACGAGCAGTACTTC.

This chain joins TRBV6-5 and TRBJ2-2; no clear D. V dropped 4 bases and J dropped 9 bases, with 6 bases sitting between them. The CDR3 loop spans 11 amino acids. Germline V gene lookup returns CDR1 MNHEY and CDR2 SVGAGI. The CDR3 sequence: CASSSRRELFF. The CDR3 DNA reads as TGTGCCAGCAGTTCCAGGAGGGAGCTGTTTTTT.

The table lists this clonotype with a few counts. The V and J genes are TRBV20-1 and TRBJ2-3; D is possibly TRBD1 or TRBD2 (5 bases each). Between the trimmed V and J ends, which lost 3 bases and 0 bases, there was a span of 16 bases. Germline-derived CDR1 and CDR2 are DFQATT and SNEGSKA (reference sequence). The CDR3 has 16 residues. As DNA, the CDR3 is TGCAGTGCTAGGGGGACGGGGCGGAGTAGCACAGATACGCAGTATTTT. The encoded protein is CSARGTGRSSTDTQYF.

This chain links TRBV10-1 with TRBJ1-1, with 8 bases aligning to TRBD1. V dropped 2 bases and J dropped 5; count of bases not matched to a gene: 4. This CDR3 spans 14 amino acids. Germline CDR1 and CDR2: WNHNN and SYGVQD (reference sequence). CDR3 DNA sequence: TGCGCCAGCAGTGAGGGGACAGGTGGGACTGAAGCTTTCTTT. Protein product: CASSEGTGGTEAFF.

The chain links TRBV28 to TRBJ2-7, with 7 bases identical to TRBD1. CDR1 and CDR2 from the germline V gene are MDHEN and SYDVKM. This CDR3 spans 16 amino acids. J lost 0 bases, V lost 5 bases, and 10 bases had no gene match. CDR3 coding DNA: TGTGCCAGCAGTGTAAACAGGGGAATTAGCTCCTACGAGCAGTACTTC. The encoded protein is CASSVNRGISSYEQYF.

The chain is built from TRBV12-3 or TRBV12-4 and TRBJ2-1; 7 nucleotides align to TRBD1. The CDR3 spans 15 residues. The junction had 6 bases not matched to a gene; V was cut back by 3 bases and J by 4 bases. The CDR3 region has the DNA TGTGCCAGCAGTTTTAACGGACAGGCGTACAATGAGCAGTTCTTC. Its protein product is CASSFNGQAYNEQFF.

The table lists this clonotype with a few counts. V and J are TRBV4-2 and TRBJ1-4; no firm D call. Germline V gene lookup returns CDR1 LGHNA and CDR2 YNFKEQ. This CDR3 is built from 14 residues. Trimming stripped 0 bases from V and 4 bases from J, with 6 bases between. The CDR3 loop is CASSQDPRNEKLFF. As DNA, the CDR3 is TGTGCCAGCAGCCAAGATCCTCGTAATGAAAAACTGTTTTTT.

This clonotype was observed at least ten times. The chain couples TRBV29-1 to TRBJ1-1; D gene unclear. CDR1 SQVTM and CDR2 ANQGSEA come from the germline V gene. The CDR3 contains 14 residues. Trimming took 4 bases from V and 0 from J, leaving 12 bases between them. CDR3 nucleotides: TGCAGCGTTGTCCACAGAACGATGAACACTGAAGCTTTCTTT. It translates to CSVVHRTMNTEAFF.

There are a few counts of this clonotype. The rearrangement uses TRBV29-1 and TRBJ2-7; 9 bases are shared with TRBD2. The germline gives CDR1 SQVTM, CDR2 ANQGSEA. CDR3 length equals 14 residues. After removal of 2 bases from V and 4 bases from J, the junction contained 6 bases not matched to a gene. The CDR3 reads CSVESLAGSYEQYF. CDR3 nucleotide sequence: TGCAGCGTTGAAAGCCTAGCGGGAAGTTACGAGCAGTACTTC.

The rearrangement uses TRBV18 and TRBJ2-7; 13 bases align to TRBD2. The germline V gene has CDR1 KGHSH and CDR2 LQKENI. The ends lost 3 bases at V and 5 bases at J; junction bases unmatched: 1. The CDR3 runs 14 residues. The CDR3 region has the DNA TGTGCCAGCTCACCCGGACTAGCGGGAGACGAGCAGTACTTC. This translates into CASSPGLAGDEQYF.

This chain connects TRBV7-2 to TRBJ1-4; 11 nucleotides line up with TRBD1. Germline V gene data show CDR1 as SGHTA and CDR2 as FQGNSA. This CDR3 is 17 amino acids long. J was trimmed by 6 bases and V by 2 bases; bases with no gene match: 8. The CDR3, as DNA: TGTGCCAGCAGCTTAACGGGACAGGGGGGGATTTATGAAAAACTGTTTTTT. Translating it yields CASSLTGQGGIYEKLFF.

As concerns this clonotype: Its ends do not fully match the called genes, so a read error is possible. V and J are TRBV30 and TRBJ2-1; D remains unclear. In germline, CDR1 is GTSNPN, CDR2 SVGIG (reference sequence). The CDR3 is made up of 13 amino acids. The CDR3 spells CATSGLTYNERFF. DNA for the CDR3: TGTGCCACCTCCGGGTTAACCTACAATGAGCGGTTCTTC.

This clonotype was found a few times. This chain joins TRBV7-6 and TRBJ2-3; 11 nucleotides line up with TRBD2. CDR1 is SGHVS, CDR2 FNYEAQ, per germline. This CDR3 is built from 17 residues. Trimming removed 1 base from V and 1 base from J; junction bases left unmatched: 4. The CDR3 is CASSLGPTSGGTDTQYF. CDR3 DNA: TGTGCCAGCAGCTTAGGGCCGACTAGCGGGGGCACAGATACGCAGTATTTT.

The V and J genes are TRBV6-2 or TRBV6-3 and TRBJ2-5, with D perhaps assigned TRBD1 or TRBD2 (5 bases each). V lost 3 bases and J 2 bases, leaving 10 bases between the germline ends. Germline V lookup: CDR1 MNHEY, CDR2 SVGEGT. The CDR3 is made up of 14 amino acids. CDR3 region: CASSYRDLQETQYF. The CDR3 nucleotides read TGTGCCAGCAGTTATCGGGACCTTCAAGAGACCCAGTACTTC.

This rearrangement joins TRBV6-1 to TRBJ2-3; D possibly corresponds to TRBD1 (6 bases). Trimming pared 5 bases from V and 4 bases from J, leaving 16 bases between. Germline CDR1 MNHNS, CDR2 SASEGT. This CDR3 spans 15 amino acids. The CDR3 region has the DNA TGTGCCAGCAGTCCCCGAAACAGGGCTCCAGATACGCAGTATTTT. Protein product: CASSPRNRAPDTQYF.